The 5 T cell receptor beta chains below come from one sample, sequenced in a study of CD8+ T cells in alopecia areata. RNA was isolated and reverse transcribed to cDNA, the sequencing template. Some clones are missing from TCRdb's copy, which holds only in-frame ones; the method was immunoSEQ multiplex PCR. This sample carries around 160,000 clones, 55% to 75% of them seen once, and the ten largest clones take 12% to 15%. Stated treatment: oral pan-JAK inhibitor, 5-10 mg twice daily. Sequenced material: CD4+ T cells sorted from blood, taken at week 24, from a patient treated with tofacitinib. The origin of the receptors is a human donor with alopecia areata.

The chain links TRBV4-2 to TRBJ2-1; 8 nucleotides align to TRBD1. From germline, CDR1 is LGHNA and CDR2 YNFKEQ. The CDR3 has 15 amino acids. V dropped 6 bases and J dropped 1; count of bases not matched to a gene: 5. The CDR3 here is CASSPDRVSYNEQFF. The DNA of the CDR3 is TGTGCCAGCAGTCCGGACAGGGTGTCCTACAATGAGCAGTTCTTC.

A single count supports this clone. This rearrangement joins TRBV30 to TRBJ1-4; the D gene is possibly TRBD1 (5 bases). Germline CDR1 reads GTSNPN; CDR2 reads SVGIG (reference sequence). Trimming left V 0 bases short and J 7 bases short, with 21 bases between. CDR3 length: 17 residues. CDR3 DNA: TGTGCCTGGAGTGTACTCCGACAGCCGCAGCTTGTTGAAAAACTGTTTTTT. Amino acids: CAWSVLRQPQLVEKLFF.

As for this clone: The identical CDR3 is also encoded by other nucleotide sequences in the sample. The rearrangement links TRBV30 to TRBJ2-6; D gene uncertain. This CDR3 spans 14 amino acids. Trimming left V 0 bases short and J 4 bases short, with 7 bases between. Germline V CDR1 and CDR2: GTSNPN, SVGIG (reference sequence). The CDR3 is CAWSVGSGANVLTF. The CDR3 region has the DNA TGTGCCTGGAGTGTCGGGTCAGGGGCCAACGTCCTGACTTTC. The whole variable domain, remainder taken from reference TRBV30 and TRBJ2-6, is SQTIHQWPATLVQPVGSPLSLECTVEGTSNPNLYWYRQAAGRGLQLLFYSVGIGQISSEVPQNLSASRPQDRQFILSSKKLLLSDSGFYLCAWSVGSGANVLTFGAGSRLTVL.

This rearrangement joins TRBV4-1 to TRBJ1-2; 8 bases match TRBD1. CDR1 is MGHRA and CDR2 is YSYEKL in the germline V gene. The CDR3 consists of 13 residues. The trim removed 4 bases at V and 7 bases at J, leaving 5 bases unmatched. The CDR3 spells CASSRGTGGGYTF. CDR3 DNA: TGCGCCAGCAGCCGCGGGACAGGAGGTGGCTACACCTTC.

The sample holds a few counts of this clone. The V call is TRBV6-5, the J call TRBJ1-1; D ambiguous. V dropped 6 bases and J dropped 7 bases, with 9 bases sitting between them. Looked up from germline, CDR1 is MNHEY and CDR2 is SVGAGI. This CDR3 contains 11 residues. CDR3 sequence reads: CASRSYGEAFF. CDR3 coding DNA: TGTGCCAGCAGAAGCTACGGTGAAGCTTTCTTT.